This T cell receptor beta chain was sequenced during a study of CD8 T cells in Susac syndrome. Patients with Susac syndrome met the recently defined diagnostic criteria for definite or probable disease. Random hexamers were used to reverse transcribe the RNA input (about 0.45 to 1 ug). TCRdb reprocessed the immunoSEQ multiplex PCR reads with MiXCR, giving one entry per CDR3 protein. The table has some 180,000 distinct CDR3 sequences, 91% seen once; the top ten hold around 0.079%. CDR1 LGHDT and CDR2 YNNKEL come from the germline V gene (reference sequence). The CDR3 consists of 17 residues. J lost 7 bases, V lost 1 base, and 6 bases had no gene match.

The clonotype comes from a human donor with Susac syndrome. The specimen sequenced was CD4+ T cells from PBMCs. The chain carries TRBV3-1 and TRBJ2-1; 14 bases agree with TRBD2. The CDR3 is CASSQVLRTSGRNEQFF. CDR3 nucleotides: TGTGCCAGCAGCCAAGTACTTAGGACTAGCGGGAGGAATGAGCAGTTCTTC.